Presented here are 10 T cell receptor beta chains from one specimen sequenced in a study of cytomegalovirus exposure and HLA in healthy donors. The PCR was carried out with 60 Vbeta primers and 13 Jbeta primers. Assay used: immunoSEQ multiplex PCR; TCRdb lists only in-frame clones, some missing. The data show around 99,000 clones, roughly 80% seen once. The specimen was PBMCs. Source of these receptors: a man aged 25 to 40 in good health and CMV-seronegative.

CDR3 in amino acids: CSAEGAFETEAFF. CDR3 sequence (DNA): TGCAGCGCTGAGGGGGCGTTTGAAACTGAAGCTTTCTTT. This sequence joins TRBV29-1 and TRBJ1-1; TRBD1 agrees at 7 bases. This CDR3 comprises 13 residues. The trim removed 7 bases at V and 5 bases at J, leaving 10 bases unmatched. Germline CDR1 SQVTM, CDR2 ANQGSEA.

The chain links TRBV6-1 to TRBJ2-7; D is perhaps TRBD1 (6 bases). Germline V lookup: CDR1 MNHNS, CDR2 SASEGT. The CDR3 loop spans 13 amino acids. V was shortened by 8 bases and J by 5 bases, with 16 bases between the two germline ends. CDR3 DNA: TGTGCCAGCTCAACCGGGACAAAAGACGAGCAGTACTTC. This encodes CASSTGTKDEQYF.

The gene calls are TRBV5-6 and TRBJ1-5, with D uncertain. V gave up 4 bases and J gave up 7 bases, with 12 bases separating them. The CDR3 runs 13 residues. Germline V gives CDR1 SGHDT, CDR2 YYEEEE. The CDR3 sequence: CASSILGGQPQHF. Here the CDR3 DNA reads TGTGCCAGCAGCATCCTGGGAGGGCAGCCCCAGCATTTT.

J is TRBJ2-1 and V is TRBV28; 10 nucleotides match TRBD1. This CDR3 has 14 residues. CDR1 MDHEN and CDR2 SYDVKM come from the germline V gene. V dropped 7 bases and J dropped 8; count of bases not matched to a gene: 8. The CDR3 spells CASIGTGELYEQFF. CDR3 in DNA: TGTGCCAGCATCGGGACAGGGGAACTCTATGAGCAGTTCTTC.

On this clone: The junction departs from the called germline gene at one end, perhaps through a read error. V is TRBV7-7 and J is TRBJ1-3; 7 bases are a match to TRBD1. CDR1 SSHAT and CDR2 FNYEAQ come from the germline V gene (reference sequence). CDR3 size: 15 residues. CDR3 residues: CASSPYRGSGNTIYF. In nucleotides, the CDR3 is TGTGCTAGCAGCCCTTACAGGGGCAGTGGAAACACCATATATTTT.

J is TRBJ1-3 and V is TRBV4-1; D is perhaps TRBD1 (5 bases). The length of the CDR3 is 16 residues. Germline-derived CDR1 and CDR2 are MGHRA and YSYEKL. The V end was cut by 1 base, the J end by 2 bases, with 12 bases between. CDR3 in amino acids: CASSQVETDAGNTIYF. CDR3 coding DNA: TGCGCCAGCAGCCAAGTGGAGACAGATGCTGGAAACACCATATATTTT.

A single count supports this clone. The CDR3 here is CASSTREHEQYF. CDR3 nucleotide sequence: TGTGCCAGCAGTACGCGAGAGCACGAGCAGTACTTC. V usage is TRBV6-1 and J usage is TRBJ2-7, with no clear D. V was clipped by 5 bases and J by 5 bases, with 10 bases between them. The CDR3 runs 12 residues. Germline CDR1 is MNHNS and CDR2 is SASEGT.

J is TRBJ1-2 and V is TRBV7-2, with TRBD1 as a possible D gene (5 bases). V was trimmed by 5 bases and J by 4 bases, leaving 17 bases between them. Germline CDR1 is SGHTA and CDR2 is FQGNSA. CDR3 length equals 15 residues. CDR3 sequence: CASSPTQVSPYGYTF. DNA of the CDR3: TGTGCCAGCAGCCCGACACAGGTTTCCCCCTATGGCTACACCTTC.

CDR3 DNA: TGCGCCAGTAGGACAGGGGCAAATCAGCCCCAGCATTTT. Translation: CASRTGANQPQHF. V is TRBV5-1 and J is TRBJ1-5, with 9 bases that match TRBD1. The ends lost 8 bases at V and 4 bases at J; junction bases unmatched: 4. The CDR3 has 13 residues. CDR1 and CDR2 (germline): SGHRS, YFSETQ.

Remarks on this clone: This sample includes further DNA sequences coding for the same CDR3. The V call is TRBV10-3, the J call TRBJ2-7; D possibly corresponds to TRBD1 (5 bases). The CDR3 contains 12 residues. Trimming took 9 bases from V and 3 from J, leaving 12 bases between them. Germline values: CDR1 ENHRY, CDR2 SYGVKD. Written as DNA, the CDR3 is TGTGCCATTTCATCCCAGGGCTACGAGCAGTACTTC. As protein: CAISSQGYEQYF.